This TCR beta chain comes out of a study of human T cells and chemical hapten exposure. Study summary: Sensitization employed 2% DPC on 2 cm by 2 cm of upper inner arm skin.

TCRdb re-called the RACE reads through MiXCR, storing one row per CDR3 protein. Here the sample spans roughly 120,000 distinct CDR3 sequences, 9.5% to 13% being singletons. This clonotype was seen a few times. As for time point: patch test 1, 2 weeks after DPC sensitization. Treatment specified: therapeutic diphenylcyclopropenone sensitization with weekly scalp DPC. Blood draws came first, before each patch test. V was trimmed by 1 base and J by 12 bases, leaving 10 bases between them. CDR3 length: 13 amino acids. Germline CDR1 is LGHDT and CDR2 is YNNKEL (reference sequence). The chain has TRBV3-1 and TRBJ1-6, with D possibly being TRBD1 (5 bases). The TCR was taken from a woman aged 45 to 65 with alopecia areata. Some clones in this sample may be carry-over from other donors' samples. Sequencing was performed on whole blood, taken in connection with sensitization to the hapten diphenylcyclopropenone (DPC). CDR3 nucleotides: TGTGCCAGCAGCCAAGCTGTGGGGGGACCCCTCCACTTT. Its protein product is CASSQAVGGPLHF.